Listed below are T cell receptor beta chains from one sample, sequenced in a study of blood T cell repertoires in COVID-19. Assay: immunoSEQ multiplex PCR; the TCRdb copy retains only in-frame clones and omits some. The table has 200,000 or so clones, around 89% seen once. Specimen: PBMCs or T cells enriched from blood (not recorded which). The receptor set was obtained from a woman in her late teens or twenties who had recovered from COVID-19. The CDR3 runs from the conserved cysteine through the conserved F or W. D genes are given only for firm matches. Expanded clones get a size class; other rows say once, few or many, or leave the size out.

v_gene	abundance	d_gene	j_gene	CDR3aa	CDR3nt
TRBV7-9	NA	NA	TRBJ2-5	CASSLVDQETQYF	TGTGCCAGCAGCTTAGTCGACCAAGAGACCCAGTACTTC
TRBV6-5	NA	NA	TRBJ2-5	CASSYGYHRETQYF	TGTGCCAGCAGTTACGGTTACCACAGGGAGACCCAGTACTTC
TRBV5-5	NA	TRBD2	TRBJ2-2	CASSFVPSGSANTGELFF	TGTGCCAGCAGCTTCGTCCCTAGCGGGAGCGCGAACACCGGGGAGCTGTTTTTT
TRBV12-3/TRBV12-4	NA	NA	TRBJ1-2	CASSPGQYSGYTF	TGTGCCAGCAGTCCCGGACAGTATAGTGGCTACACCTTC
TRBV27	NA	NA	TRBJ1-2	CASSSRTANYGYTF	TGTGCCAGCAGTTCCCGGACAGCTAACTATGGCTACACCTTC
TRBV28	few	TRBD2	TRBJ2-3	CASSPSPGLGSHTDTQYF	TGTGCCAGCAGTCCCTCCCCGGGACTAGGCTCGCACACAGATACGCAGTATTTT
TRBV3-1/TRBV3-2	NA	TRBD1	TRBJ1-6	CASSQDPPGRQGDDSPLHF	TGTGCCAGCAGCCAAGATCCTCCTGGGCGACAGGGGGATGATTCACCCCTCCACTTT
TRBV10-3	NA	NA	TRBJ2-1	CAISESVPTGQFF	TGTGCCATCAGTGAGTCAGTCCCGACAGGGCAGTTCTTC
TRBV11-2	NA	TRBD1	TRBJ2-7	CASSRDRTYEQYF	TGTGCCAGCAGCCGGGACAGGACCTACGAGCAGTACTTC
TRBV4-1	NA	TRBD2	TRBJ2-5	CASSQDGGGEETQYF	TGCGCCAGCAGCCAAGATGGCGGGGGGGAAGAGACCCAGTACTTC
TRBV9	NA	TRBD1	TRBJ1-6	CASSQTGVKANSPLHF	TGTGCCAGCAGCCAAACAGGGGTGAAGGCTAATTCACCCCTCCACTTT
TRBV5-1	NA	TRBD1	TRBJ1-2	CASSGQGANGYTF	TGCGCCAGCAGCGGACAGGGGGCTAATGGCTACACCTTC
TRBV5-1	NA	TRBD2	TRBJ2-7	CASSLGTSGGAVYEQYF	TGCGCCAGCAGCTTAGGGACTAGCGGGGGGGCGGTGTACGAGCAGTACTTC
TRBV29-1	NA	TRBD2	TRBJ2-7	CSGNSGGSSLSNEQYF	TGCAGCGGCAATAGCGGGGGGAGCTCCTTAAGTAACGAGCAGTACTTC
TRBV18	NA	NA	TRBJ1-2	CASSPLSQGRNGGYTF	TGTGCCAGCTCACCATTAAGTCAGGGCCGAAACGGGGGCTACACCTTC
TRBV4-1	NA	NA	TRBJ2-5	CASSQEQAETQYF	TGCGCCAGCAGCCAAGAACAGGCAGAGACCCAGTACTTC
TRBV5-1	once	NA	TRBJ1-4	CASSLEPGRSGKLFF	TGCGCCAGCAGCTTGGAGCCAGGCCGAAGTGGGAAACTGTTTTTT
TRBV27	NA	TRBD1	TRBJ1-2	CASSSLSLNRGQYYGYTF	TGTGCCAGCAGTTCGCTCTCCCTTAACAGGGGGCAATACTATGGCTACACCTTC
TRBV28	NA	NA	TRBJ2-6	CASSLTGFLKVGANVLTF	TGTGCCAGCAGTTTAACAGGGTTTTTGAAGGTTGGGGCCAACGTCCTGACTTTC
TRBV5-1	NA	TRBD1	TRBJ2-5	CASRRQGRMETQYF	TGCGCCAGCAGACGACAGGGAAGGATGGAGACCCAGTACTTC
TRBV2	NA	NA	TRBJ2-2	CASRTENTGELFF	TGTGCCAGCAGAACAGAGAACACCGGGGAGCTGTTTTTT
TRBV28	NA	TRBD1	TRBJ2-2	CASSFPDRAPGELFF	TGTGCCAGCAGTTTCCCGGACAGGGCCCCCGGGGAGCTGTTTTTT
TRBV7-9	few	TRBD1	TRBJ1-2	CASSSGQEGSYTF	TGTGCCAGCAGCTCGGGACAGGAGGGAAGCTACACCTTC
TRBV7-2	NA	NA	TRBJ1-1	CASSFSKTRAFF	TGTGCCAGCAGCTTTTCTAAAACGAGGGCTTTCTTT
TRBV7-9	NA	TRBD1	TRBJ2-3	CASSFPRTGATDTQYF	TGTGCCAGCAGCTTTCCCCGGACAGGGGCCACAGATACGCAGTATTTT
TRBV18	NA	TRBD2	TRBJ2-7	CASSPGAGGTYEQYF	TGTGCCAGCTCACCCGGGGCGGGGGGTACCTACGAGCAGTACTTC
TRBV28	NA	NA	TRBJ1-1	CAASRSGDTEAFF	TGTGCCGCATCGCGTAGCGGGGATACTGAAGCTTTCTTT
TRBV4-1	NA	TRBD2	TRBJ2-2	CASSQGAGGPISGELFF	TGCGCCAGCAGCCAAGGTGCGGGGGGGCCGATTTCCGGGGAGCTGTTTTTT
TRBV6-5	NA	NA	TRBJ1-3	CASLASWGRNTIYF	TGTGCCAGCTTGGCGTCTTGGGGCAGAAACACCATATATTTT
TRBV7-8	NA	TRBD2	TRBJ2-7	CASSLATSGATYEQYF	TGTGCCAGCAGCTTAGCGACTAGCGGGGCCACCTACGAGCAGTACTTC
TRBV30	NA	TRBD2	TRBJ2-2	CAWTRGGNTGELFF	TGTGCCTGGACTCGGGGGGGAAACACCGGGGAGCTGTTTTTT
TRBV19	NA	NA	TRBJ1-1	CASSILQGRSTEAFF	TGTGCCAGTAGTATCCTCCAGGGGAGAAGCACTGAAGCTTTCTTT
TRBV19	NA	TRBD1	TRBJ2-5	CASSIRDRGQETQYF	TGTGCCAGTAGTATCAGGGACAGGGGACAAGAGACCCAGTACTTC
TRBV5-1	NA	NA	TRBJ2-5	CASSPGHKQETQYF	TGCGCCAGCAGCCCAGGCCATAAGCAAGAGACCCAGTACTTC
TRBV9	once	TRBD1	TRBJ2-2	CASSSRTGGTGELFF	TGTGCCAGCAGCTCCCGGACAGGGGGCACCGGGGAGCTGTTTTTT
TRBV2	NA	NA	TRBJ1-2	CASSEGTGTRGGYTF	TGTGCCAGCAGCGAAGGAACCGGGACAAGAGGTGGCTACACCTTC